The next 6 T cell receptor beta chains were all read from a single sample in a study of cytomegalovirus exposure and HLA in healthy donors. PCR used 60 Vbeta primers and 13 Jbeta primers. The table came from immunoSEQ multiplex PCR; TCRdb's copy has only in-frame clones and leaves some out. Counted here are approximately 190,000 clones, 60% to 80% occurring once; the ten biggest clones make up roughly 2%. Input material: PBMCs. These TCRs come from a woman in her twenties or thirties in good health and CMV-seropositive.

This clone was observed a few times. The rearrangement uses TRBV6-1 and TRBJ2-1, with 11 positions matching TRBD2. Germline V lookup: CDR1 MNHNS, CDR2 SASEGT. This CDR3 contains 15 residues. The V gene end was trimmed by 6 bases and the J gene end by 2 bases; junction bases not matched to a gene: 3. The CDR3 here is CASSLTSGTYNEQFF. The CDR3 nucleotides are TGTGCCAGCAGCCTGACTAGCGGGACCTACAATGAGCAGTTCTTC.

The chain links TRBV20-1 to TRBJ2-1; possibly TRBD1 for D (6 bases). The CDR3 loop spans 11 amino acids. CDR1 is DFQATT, CDR2 SNEGSKA, per germline (reference sequence). In nucleotides, the CDR3 is TGCAGCGCCACAGGGTTCGATGAGCAGTTCTTC. Its protein is CSATGFDEQFF.

The chain carries TRBV5-1 and TRBJ1-1, with a tentative D call TRBD1 (5 bases). V was shortened by 4 bases and J by 3 bases, with 19 bases between the two germline ends. The CDR3 contains 16 residues. Germline V gene sequence: CDR1 SGHRS, CDR2 YFSETQ. CDR3 sequence reads: CASSTEGPGSYTEAFF. For the CDR3, the DNA is TGCGCCAGCAGCACGGAGGGGCCAGGGTCGTACACTGAAGCTTTCTTT.

The table lists this clone with a few counts. The CDR3 is CASSTLDRAYNEQFF. As DNA, the CDR3 is TGTGCCAGCAGCACCCTCGACAGGGCCTACAATGAGCAGTTCTTC. This chain links TRBV7-9 with TRBJ2-1; 7 bases map to TRBD1. The CDR3 consists of 15 residues. CDR1 and CDR2 (germline): SEHNR, FQNEAQ (reference sequence). The V segment lost 5 bases and the J segment 2 bases; nucleotides outside the gene matches: 6.

The chain recombines TRBV6-1 with TRBJ1-5; TRBD1 aligns across 9 bases. CDR3 size: 15 residues. After removal of 2 bases from V and 2 bases from J, the junction contained 1 base not matched to a gene. The germline V gene encodes CDR1 MNHNS and CDR2 SASEGT. This CDR3 reads CASSERTGGNQPQHF. The DNA for the CDR3 is TGTGCCAGCAGTGAAAGGACAGGGGGCAATCAGCCCCAGCATTTT.

The chain carries TRBV5-4 and TRBJ2-1; D possibly corresponds to TRBD1 (6 bases). This CDR3 comprises 14 residues. V was clipped by 6 bases and J by 3 bases, with 13 bases between them. The V gene's germline CDR1 is SGHNT and CDR2 YYREEE (reference sequence). The CDR3 reads CASTWGQLYNEQFF. CDR3 nucleotide sequence: TGTGCCAGCACCTGGGGACAACTCTACAATGAGCAGTTCTTC.